One and the same sample provided the 8 T cell receptor beta chains below, sequenced in a study of blood T cell repertoires in COVID-19. Assay: immunoSEQ multiplex PCR; the TCRdb copy retains only in-frame clones and omits some. The table has about 190,000 clones, about 88% seen once. The specimen was peripheral blood. These receptors came from a young man with acute or convalescent COVID-19.

The genes are TRBV13 and TRBJ1-3; D is undetermined. Germline lookup yields CDR1 PRHDT and CDR2 FYEKMQ (reference sequence). Trimming removed 3 bases at V and 4 bases at J, with 4 bases between. The CDR3 is 12 residues long. CDR3 bases: TGTGCCAGCAGCTTCGTCGGAAACACCATATATTTT. This encodes CASSFVGNTIYF.

V usage is TRBV4-1 and J usage is TRBJ2-1; D remains ambiguous. With 0 bases removed from V and 4 bases from J, the gap between germline ends came to 10 bases. The CDR3 is 15 residues long. Germline values: CDR1 MGHRA, CDR2 YSYEKL. CDR3 protein: CASSQDRSQYNEQFF. In nucleotides, the CDR3 is TGCGCCAGCAGCCAAGACCGGTCCCAATACAATGAGCAGTTCTTC.

This rearrangement joins TRBV28 to TRBJ2-3; 8 nucleotides align to TRBD1. Per germline, CDR1 MDHEN and CDR2 SYDVKM. The CDR3 spans 14 residues. Unmatched junction bases numbered 4, after V lost 5 bases and J lost 3 bases. CDR3 sequence reads: CASSPGGRTDTQYF. The CDR3 DNA reads TGTGCCAGCAGTCCAGGGGGCAGGACAGATACGCAGTATTTT.

The rearrangement links TRBV20-1 to TRBJ2-5; TRBD2 matches 9 bases. CDR3 size: 15 residues. J gave up 4 bases and V 3 bases, and 9 bases lay outside the gene matches. Germline assignment: CDR1 DFQATT and CDR2 SNEGSKA (reference sequence). The CDR3 is CSASFAGGPGETQYF. CDR3 sequence (DNA): TGCAGTGCTAGTTTTGCGGGGGGGCCGGGAGAGACCCAGTACTTC.

V and J are TRBV19 and TRBJ1-4, with unresolved D. Germline lookup yields CDR1 LNHDA and CDR2 SQIVND (reference sequence). The V end was cut by 0 bases, the J end by 4 bases, with 9 bases between. The CDR3 consists of 15 residues. This CDR3 reads CASSIEGRNNEKLFF. The CDR3 coding sequence is TGTGCCAGTAGTATAGAAGGGAGGAATAATGAAAAACTGTTTTTT. Drawing the rest from reference TRBV19 and TRBJ1-4, the complete variable domain is DGGITQSPKYLFRKEGQNVTLSCEQNLNHDAMYWYRQDPGQGLRLIYYSQIVNDFQKGDIAEGYSVSREKKESFPLTVTSAQKNPTAFYLCASSIEGRNNEKLFFGSGTQLSVL.

V usage is TRBV11-2 and J usage is TRBJ2-7; 8 bases align to TRBD1. Trimming removed 5 bases from V and 1 base from J; junction bases left unmatched: 10. Germline V gene data show CDR1 as SGHAT and CDR2 as FQNNGV. The CDR3 consists of 16 residues. CDR3 nucleotides: TGTGCCAGCAGCGGGACGGACAGGGCCTCGTCCTACGAGCAGTACTTC. Translation gives CASSGTDRASSYEQYF.

The chain joins TRBV19 to TRBJ1-6; TRBD1 matches at 11 bases. This CDR3 comprises 14 residues. Germline loops: CDR1 LNHDA, CDR2 SQIVND (reference sequence). V lost 6 bases to trimming and J lost 10 bases; unmatched junction nucleotides: 5. CDR3 loop: CASSPGQGESPLHF. CDR3 sequence (DNA): TGTGCCAGTAGCCCGGGACAGGGGGAATCACCCCTCCACTTT.

Comment on this clone: Other DNA variants within this sample encode the same CDR3. The chain uses TRBV5-1 and TRBJ2-3, with TRBD2 matching over 9 bases. Germline-derived CDR1 and CDR2 are SGHRS and YFSETQ. After removal of 4 bases from V and 0 bases from J, the junction contained 6 bases not matched to a gene. This CDR3 region has 16 residues. The CDR3 nucleotides are TGCGCCAGCAGCCTTAGCGGGGGTACTAGCACAGATACGCAGTATTTT. Encoded protein: CASSLSGGTSTDTQYF.